Each of the 3 T cell receptor beta chains below was sequenced from the same sample in a study of CD8+ T cells in alopecia areata. Once RNA had been extracted, it was reverse transcribed into cDNA to act as the sequencing template. TCRdb's copy holds only in-frame clones and misses some; the assay was immunoSEQ multiplex PCR. The repertoire consists of some 130,000 clones, with roughly 53% occurring once and the leading ten covering under 8%. The starting material was CD4+ T cells sorted from blood, obtained at week 0. Source of these receptors: a human donor with alopecia areata.

This clone has a handful of counts. This chain uses TRBV6-5 with TRBJ2-5; unclear D gene. The CDR3 has 14 amino acids. Deletions cut 0 bases from V and 4 bases from J, with 9 bases between. Germline values: CDR1 MNHEY, CDR2 SVGAGI. Here the CDR3 DNA reads TGTGCCAGCAGTTACTCGTACTCGGGAGAGACCCAGTACTTC. This sequence encodes CASSYSYSGETQYF.

This clone was picked up one time. This chain uses TRBV7-9 with TRBJ1-2; D call uncertain. Germline-derived CDR1 and CDR2 are SEHNR and FQNEAQ (reference sequence). This CDR3 is 12 amino acids long. V gave up 4 bases and J gave up 8 bases, with 11 bases separating them. The CDR3 reads CASSSDAGGYTF. The DNA of the CDR3 is TGTGCCAGCAGCTCGGATGCGGGCGGCTACACCTTC.

This chain connects TRBV25-1 to TRBJ1-1, with 8 positions matching TRBD1. CDR3 length: 15 residues. With 3 bases clipped from V and 3 bases from J, the junction kept 6 bases outside the gene matches. CDR1 is MGHDK, CDR2 SYGVNS, per germline. The DNA of the CDR3 is TGTGCCAGCAGTGATGTGGACAGGGTGGACACTGAAGCTTTCTTT. Its protein is CASSDVDRVDTEAFF.